These 6 T cell receptor beta chains share one sample of origin, sequenced in a study of blood T cell repertoires in COVID-19 (dated by TCRdb to the early 2020s). Libraries came from the immunoSEQ multiplex PCR assay. In TCRdb, the immuneACCESS table is reduced to in-frame sequences with V and J assigned. These tables do not hold every clone; where another copy was compared, an unresolved V gene accounts for under half, and the others remain unexplained. This sample gives about 170,000 clones in total; 65% to 80% of them show up just once. Around 17% of the sample is held by the ten biggest clonotypes. The sample taken for sequencing was PBMCs or T cells enriched from blood (not recorded which). The receptors stem from a woman in her seventies in a cohort exposed to, infected with or recovered from COVID-19 (not recorded which).

The chain is built from TRBV18 and TRBJ2-1, with 12 bases lining up with TRBD2. V gave up 4 bases and J gave up 12 bases; unmatched junction bases: 16. The CDR3 has 17 residues. Germline CDR1 KGHSH, CDR2 LQKENI. The CDR3 DNA reads TGTGCCAGCTCACTCCGACTAGCGGGAGCAGCTGCCTTTCGGCAGTTCTTC. Translating gives CASSLRLAGAAAFRQFF.

This clone appeared a single time. The genes are TRBV10-3 and TRBJ2-3; 7 nucleotides agree with TRBD2. The CDR3 is 16 amino acids. V gave up 3 bases and J gave up 8 bases; unmatched junction bases: 14. Germline V gives CDR1 ENHRY, CDR2 SYGVKD. The CDR3 DNA follows: TGTGCCATCAGTGAATCCTTAGGGGTGACGGGAGGTACGCAGTATTTT. Amino acids: CAISESLGVTGGTQYF.

This clone has just a few counts. In DNA, the CDR3 is TGTGCCAGCAGCCGACAGGGGAACAATGAGCAGTTCTTC. Amino acid sequence: CASSRQGNNEQFF. The chain combines TRBV12-3 or TRBV12-4 with TRBJ2-1, with 8 bases identical to TRBD1. J lost 5 bases, V lost 6 bases, and 3 bases had no gene match. The CDR3 is made up of 13 amino acids.

The rearrangement joins TRBV6-5 to TRBJ1-2, with D perhaps TRBD1 (6 bases). The CDR3 sequence is 13 residues long. Trimming cost V 7 bases and J 4 bases, with 13 bases left between them. Germline CDR1 and CDR2: MNHEY and SVGAGI. This chain's CDR3 is CASTMTGPYGYTF. CDR3 nucleotides: TGTGCCAGCACTATGACAGGCCCCTATGGCTACACCTTC.

The chain employs TRBV27 and TRBJ2-7; 9 bases line up with TRBD2. Trimming cost V 2 bases and J 4 bases; bases outside gene matches: 6. The germline V gene encodes CDR1 MNHEY and CDR2 SMNVEV (reference sequence). CDR3 length: 15 amino acids. The CDR3 DNA reads TGTGCCAGCAGTTTAAACGCGGGAGGGGGGTACGAGCAGTACTTC. It translates to CASSLNAGGGYEQYF.

The genes are TRBV7-9 and TRBJ2-4, with TRBD2 identical over 11 bases. The CDR3 length is 15 residues. The junction had 8 bases not matched to a gene; V was cut back by 5 bases and J by 8 bases. CDR1 and CDR2 (germline): SEHNR, FQNEAQ (reference sequence). CDR3 DNA sequence: TGTGCCAGCAGCCGTCTTACTAGCGGGAGTGACATTCAGTACTTC. Its protein is CASSRLTSGSDIQYF.